This T cell receptor (beta chain) was recorded in a study of T-cell reconstitution after alpha-beta-depleted transplantation in children. The CDR3 is made up of 15 amino acids. The V and J ends lost 4 bases and 0 bases respectively, with 14 bases between them. Germline V gene lookup returns CDR1 SGHRS and CDR2 YFSETQ. This clonotype was counted at least ten times. TCRbeta library construction was performed incorporating unique molecular identifiers. TCRdb redid the calling of the PCR reads with MiXCR, one entry per CDR3 protein. The sample carries about 110,000 distinct CDR3 sequences, about 9.4% recorded once.

The receptor's source is a human donor who donated a stem cell graft to a child with acute lymphoblastic leukemia. The chain employs TRBV5-1 and TRBJ2-7; tentative D call: TRBD1 (6 bases). Source: PBMCs from the stem cell graft donor, taken from the stem cell graft. CDR3 DNA sequence: TGCGCCAGCAGCCACCGAACAGGGCACTCCTACGAGCAGTACTTC. It specifies CASSHRTGHSYEQYF.